These 30 T cell receptor beta chains were sequenced from one sample in a study of blood T cell repertoires in COVID-19. TCRdb keeps only in-frame clones here, not all; method: immunoSEQ multiplex PCR. The sample includes about 220,000 clones, more than 75% of them seen just once. Sequences were obtained from peripheral blood. All receptors derive from a human donor in a cohort sampled during active COVID-19.

The V call is TRBV19, the J call TRBJ1-5, with 7 bases fitting TRBD1. Unmatched junction bases numbered 13, after V lost 7 bases and J lost 4 bases. The CDR3 sequence is 16 residues long. The V gene's germline CDR1 is LNHDA and CDR2 SQIVND (reference sequence). The CDR3 DNA reads TGTGCCAGTACCGACGACAGGGAGGAACGTAATCAGCCCCAGCATTTT. It is translated as CASTDDREERNQPQHF.

The chain joins TRBV5-1 to TRBJ2-3; no clear D gene. The CDR3 consists of 14 residues. Germline V CDR1 and CDR2: SGHRS, YFSETQ. The V end lost 4 bases, the J end lost 4 bases, and 13 bases lay between the germline ends. The CDR3 DNA reads as TGCGCCAGCAGCCCCCAATTAGATGCAGATACGCAGTATTTT. As protein: CASSPQLDADTQYF.

The rearrangement links TRBV5-1 to TRBJ1-3; D perhaps matches TRBD1 (5 bases). This CDR3 contains 15 residues. Germline V CDR1 and CDR2: SGHRS, YFSETQ. V was pared by 0 bases and J by 3 bases, with 10 bases between. The CDR3: CASSLDDRRGNTIYF. The DNA of the CDR3 is TGCGCCAGCAGCTTGGACGACAGACGTGGAAACACCATATATTTT.

V gene TRBV13 combines with J gene TRBJ2-1; TRBD2 aligns across 14 bases. The length of the CDR3 is 17 residues. J was trimmed by 2 bases and V by 5 bases; bases with no gene match: 5. Per the germline V gene, CDR1 is PRHDT and CDR2 is FYEKMQ (reference sequence). CDR3: CASSPGLAGGPYNEQFF. CDR3 nucleotides: TGTGCCAGCAGCCCTGGACTAGCGGGGGGACCCTACAATGAGCAGTTCTTC.

J is TRBJ2-7 and V is TRBV7-8; 9 nucleotides match TRBD2. V lost 8 bases, J lost 0 bases, and 5 bases stayed unmatched. This CDR3 region has 14 residues. Germline loops: CDR1 SGHVS, CDR2 FQNEAQ. The chain's CDR3 is CASRETSGSYEQYF. DNA for the CDR3: TGTGCCAGCCGAGAGACTAGCGGCTCCTACGAGCAGTACTTC. The complete variable domain, with remaining parts taken from reference TRBV7-8 and TRBJ2-7, reads GAGVSQSPRYKVAKRGQDVALRCDPISGHVSLFWYQQALGQGPEFLTYFQNEAQLDKSGLPSDRFFAERPEGSVSTLKIQRTQQEDSAVYLCASRETSGSYEQYFGPGTRLTVT.

The rearrangement uses TRBV4-1 and TRBJ2-1; unclear D gene. This CDR3 comprises 15 residues. The ends were cut back, 0 bases at V and 2 bases at J, with 8 bases in the middle. From germline, CDR1 is MGHRA and CDR2 YSYEKL. This CDR3 reads CASSQDGFTYNEQFF. The CDR3 coding sequence is TGCGCCAGCAGCCAAGATGGCTTTACCTACAATGAGCAGTTCTTC.

The rearrangement links TRBV11-2 to TRBJ1-5, with D uncertain. V was cut by 5 bases and J by 4 bases, with 15 bases left in between. This CDR3 is built from 15 residues. CDR1 is SGHAT, CDR2 FQNNGV, per germline. CDR3 bases: TGTGCCAGCAGCCTTCGGGAGGGTTGGAATCAGCCCCAGCATTTT. It encodes CASSLREGWNQPQHF. The full variable domain, rest sourced from reference TRBV11-2 and TRBJ1-5, is EAGVAQSPRYKIIEKRQSVAFWCNPISGHATLYWYQQILGQGPKLLIQFQNNGVVDDSQLPKDRFSAERLKGVDSTLKIQPAKLEDSAVYLCASSLREGWNQPQHFGDGTRLSIL.

The V gene is TRBV6-4, the J gene TRBJ2-1, with 9 bases matching TRBD1. V was clipped by 2 bases and J by 3 bases; unmatched bases: 2. CDR1 and CDR2 from the germline V gene are MRHNA and SNTAGT. The CDR3 sequence is 15 residues long. The CDR3: CASSDTDRGYNEQFF. The CDR3 DNA is TGTGCCAGCAGTGACACGGACAGGGGCTACAATGAGCAGTTCTTC.

The chain uses TRBV30 and TRBJ1-4; 8 nucleotides agree with TRBD1. The CDR3 runs 13 residues. Germline V gene lookup returns CDR1 GTSNPN and CDR2 SVGIG (reference sequence). Losses at the gene ends were 3 bases for V and 8 bases for J; bases not matched to a gene: 5. CDR3 coding DNA: TGTGCCTGGAGGGACAGGGCGACCGAAAAACTGTTTTTT. Protein sequence: CAWRDRATEKLFF. The full variable domain, completed using reference TRBV30 and TRBJ1-4, is SQTIHQWPATLVQPVGSPLSLECTVEGTSNPNLYWYRQAAGRGLQLLFYSVGIGQISSEVPQNLSASRPQDRQFILSSKKLLLSDSGFYLCAWRDRATEKLFFGSGTQLSVL.

The chain employs TRBV6-2 or TRBV6-3 and TRBJ2-7, with a weak D call TRBD2 (5 bases). Germline V CDR1 and CDR2: MNHEY, SVGEGT. Trimming shortened V by 0 bases and J by 6 bases, and 12 bases separated the two germline ends. This CDR3 comprises 14 residues. CDR3 amino acids: CASSYSTPGSEQYF. CDR3 coding DNA: TGTGCCAGCAGTTACTCGACTCCGGGGAGCGAGCAGTACTTC.

A remark on this clone: This sample also contains other DNA sequences that code for the same CDR3. The genes are TRBV7-2 and TRBJ2-7, with 9 positions matching TRBD2. CDR3 size: 14 residues. V gave up 1 base and J gave up 4 bases; unmatched junction bases: 2. Germline V gene data show CDR1 as SGHTA and CDR2 as FQGNSA. The CDR3 coding sequence is TGTGCCAGCAGCTTAGAGCGGGGGGCTTACGAGCAGTACTTC. Its translation is CASSLERGAYEQYF.

The chain recombines TRBV21-1 with TRBJ2-7; the table assigns TRBD2, which was not confirmed against the DNA. TRBV21-1 is described as a pseudogene. The length of the CDR3 is 18 residues. CDR3 coding DNA: TGTGCCAGCGTAGGGACTAGCGGGAGCTCTCCCATCTCCTACGAGCAGTACTTC. It codes for CASVGTSGSSPISYEQYF.

The chain employs TRBV29-1 and TRBJ2-3, with no clear D. Germline CDR1 SQVTM, CDR2 ANQGSEA. Trimming pared 6 bases from V and 3 bases from J, leaving 10 bases between. The CDR3 is made up of 12 amino acids. The CDR3 coding sequence is TGCAGCGTCCCCCAGGCTACAGATACGCAGTATTTT. It specifies CSVPQATDTQYF.

The gene calls are TRBV6-2 or TRBV6-3 and TRBJ2-3, with D tentatively TRBD2 (5 bases). Germline V gene sequence: CDR1 MNHEY, CDR2 SVGEGT. V was clipped by 4 bases and J by 4 bases, with 15 bases between them. The CDR3 totals 15 residues. CDR3 coding DNA: TGTGCCAGCAGTTTTAGTAGCGAGGGTGCAGATACGCAGTATTTT. Encoded protein: CASSFSSEGADTQYF.

The CDR3 DNA follows: TGTGCCAGTAGTATTGGTAGCGGGATTGGAGATACGCAGTATTTT. Translating gives CASSIGSGIGDTQYF. The genes are TRBV19 and TRBJ2-3; 8 nucleotides line up with TRBD2. V lost 3 bases and J lost 5; bases outside the gene matches: 7. The V gene's germline CDR1 is LNHDA and CDR2 SQIVND (reference sequence). CDR3 length: 15 residues.

The V and J genes are TRBV28 and TRBJ2-7; perhaps TRBD2 as D (6 bases). Trimming removed 6 bases from V and 4 bases from J, with 19 bases in between. Germline V CDR1 and CDR2: MDHEN, SYDVKM. CDR3 length equals 15 residues. In DNA form, the CDR3 reads TGTGCCAGCAGCAGCCCCCGCGGGGCCGATTACGAGCAGTACTTC. Translated: CASSSPRGADYEQYF.

The CDR3 loop is CASSLPGTDTQYF. For the CDR3, the DNA is TGTGCCAGCAGTTTACCCGGCACAGATACGCAGTATTTT. The rearrangement uses TRBV12-3 or TRBV12-4 and TRBJ2-3; no reliable D call. Between the trimmed V and J ends, which lost 2 bases and 1 base, there was a span of 4 bases. CDR3 length: 13 residues.

This clone was recorded a few times. The rearrangement joins TRBV11-2 to TRBJ1-1, with TRBD1 as a possible D gene (5 bases). The germline V gene encodes CDR1 SGHAT and CDR2 FQNNGV. This CDR3 has 13 residues. V was cut by 1 base and J by 10 bases, with 13 bases left in between. In nucleotides, the CDR3 is TGTGCCAGCAGCTTAGCCGGGGGGTGGGGAGCTTTCTTT. It translates to CASSLAGGWGAFF.

V gene TRBV5-1 combines with J gene TRBJ2-1; D might be TRBD2 (7 bases). Trimming shortened V by 0 bases and J by 9 bases, and 22 bases separated the two germline ends. CDR1 is SGHRS, CDR2 YFSETQ, per germline. The CDR3 has 17 amino acids. The DNA of the CDR3 is TGCGCCAGCAGCTTGGAGGGGGGGCCAGGCGGGAGAGGTGAGCAGTTCTTC. Translated: CASSLEGGPGGRGEQFF.

The rearrangement links TRBV6-4 to TRBJ1-5; 7 nucleotides agree with TRBD1. Germline CDR1 and CDR2: MRHNA and SNTAGT. With V trimmed by 3 bases and J by 3 bases, 2 bases remained unmatched. This CDR3 is built from 14 residues. The CDR3 spells CASSEGTDNQPQHF. Written as DNA, the CDR3 is TGTGCCAGCAGTGAGGGGACAGACAATCAGCCCCAGCATTTT.

In DNA, the CDR3 is TGTGCCACCACGGACAGGGACGCCGGAAACCACATGAACACTGAAGCTTTCTTT. It codes for CATTDRDAGNHMNTEAFF. J is TRBJ1-1 and V is TRBV10-3, with 8 bases matching TRBD1. Germline CDR1 and CDR2: ENHRY and SYGVKD. The CDR3 covers 18 residues. With V trimmed by 10 bases and J by 0 bases, 19 bases remained unmatched.

This clone was counted once. This may be a read error, as it is one base from a much larger clone. The gene calls are TRBV3-1 (or the pseudogene TRBV3-2) and TRBJ1-6, with D tentatively TRBD1 (6 bases). Trimming shortened V by 4 bases and J by 4 bases, and 8 bases separated the two germline ends. CDR1 is LGHDT and CDR2 is YNNKEL in the germline V gene (reference sequence). The CDR3 sequence is 14 residues long. The CDR3 spells CASSRGQYNSPLHF. The DNA for the CDR3 is TGTGCCAGCAGCCGGGGGCAGTATAATTCACCCCTCCACTTT.

This clone is a singleton in its sample. The J gene is TRBJ2-4, the V gene TRBV6-2 or TRBV6-3; the match to TRBD1 covers 7 bases. CDR1 and CDR2 from the germline V gene are MNHEY and SVGEGT. CDR3 size: 16 residues. Trimming at V came to 6 bases and at J to 0 bases, leaving 8 bases not matched to a gene. CDR3 DNA sequence: TGTGCCAGCAGCCCCCGACAGGGTCCAGCCAAAAACATTCAGTACTTC. Its protein product is CASSPRQGPAKNIQYF.

This clone appeared a single time. The chain recombines TRBV19 with TRBJ1-4; 8 nucleotides agree with TRBD1. Looked up from germline, CDR1 is LNHDA and CDR2 is SQIVND (reference sequence). V lost 11 bases, J lost 7 bases, and 15 bases stayed unmatched. This CDR3 comprises 15 residues. CDR3 sequence (DNA): TGTGCCTCCACCCGCGACAGGGGAATAAGTGAAAAACTGTTTTTT. It is translated as CASTRDRGISEKLFF. Full variable domain (rest looked up from reference TRBV19 and TRBJ1-4): DGGITQSPKYLFRKEGQNVTLSCEQNLNHDAMYWYRQDPGQGLRLIYYSQIVNDFQKGDIAEGYSVSREKKESFPLTVTSAQKNPTAFYLCASTRDRGISEKLFFGSGTQLSVL.

V usage is TRBV6-5 and J usage is TRBJ1-2; D ambiguous. This CDR3 comprises 15 residues. V was clipped by 0 bases and J by 8 bases, with 16 bases between them. Per the germline V gene, CDR1 is MNHEY and CDR2 is SVGAGI. The CDR3 loop reads CASSYSRWEGGGYTF. The CDR3 coding sequence is TGTGCCAGCAGTTACTCGAGGTGGGAAGGAGGCGGCTACACCTTC.

This clone has only one observation. The gene calls are TRBV27 and TRBJ2-3, with TRBD2 matching 8 bases. This CDR3 has 16 residues. CDR1 and CDR2 from the germline V gene are MNHEY and SMNVEV (reference sequence). The V gene end was trimmed by 6 bases and the J gene end by 3 bases; junction bases not matched to a gene: 11. The CDR3 loop is CASRGTIAGNTDTQYF. In nucleotides, the CDR3 is TGTGCCAGCAGGGGGACTATAGCGGGGAATACAGATACGCAGTATTTT.

This sequence joins TRBV14 and TRBJ2-5; 10 positions match TRBD1. The CDR3 runs 14 residues. After removal of 8 bases from V and 5 bases from J, the junction contained 8 bases not matched to a gene. Germline V lookup: CDR1 SGHDN, CDR2 FVKESK. The CDR3 nucleotides are TGTGCCAGCTCGGGGGACAGGGGTGATGAGACCCAGTACTTC. Translated, it gives CASSGDRGDETQYF.

The chain links TRBV19 to TRBJ1-4, with D possibly matching TRBD1 (5 bases). This CDR3 spans 13 amino acids. In germline, CDR1 is LNHDA, CDR2 SQIVND (reference sequence). Trimming cost V 4 bases and J 14 bases, with 17 bases left between them. This CDR3 reads CASSTSDGQGLFF. The CDR3 nucleotides are TGTGCCAGTAGTACCTCCGACGGACAAGGGCTGTTTTTT.

V is TRBV7-2 and J is TRBJ1-6, with TRBD1 matching over 12 bases. The germline gives CDR1 SGHTA, CDR2 FQGNSA. The CDR3 runs to 18 residues. V lost 9 bases to trimming and J lost 6 bases; unmatched junction nucleotides: 15. CDR3 region: CASTPPGQGARGNSPLHF. Written as DNA, the CDR3 is TGTGCCAGTACACCCCCGGGACAGGGGGCTAGGGGTAATTCACCCCTCCACTTT.

As for this clone: One end of the junction is discordant with germline, which a read error may explain. The chain links TRBV29-1 to TRBJ1-4; D ambiguous. CDR1 SQVTM and CDR2 ANQGSEA come from the germline V gene. CDR3 length equals 8 residues. The CDR3 nucleotides read TGCAGCGTTGATGGCACAGATTTT. This sequence encodes CSVDGTDF.